This is a list of T cell receptor beta chains from one sample in a study of T cells in Graves' hyperthyroidism and ophthalmopathy. A single record per CDR3 protein comes from TCRdb applying MiXCR to the multiplex PCR reads. The repertoire has about 110,000 distinct CDR3 sequences, 15% to 20% of them found once; the top ten carry 42%. The sequenced material came from blood. Receptor source: a woman aged 50 to 60 with Graves' hyperthyroidism. CDR3s include the opening cysteine and the closing phenylalanine or tryptophan. Fields, in order: V gene, CDR3 length, clone size, J gene, D gene, CDR3 DNA, CDR3 protein. D genes are given only for firm matches. A clone size is listed for some rows: how often the clone was seen (once, few, many), or a class if it is expanded.

V gene: TRBV9
CDR3 length: 16
clone size: many
J gene: TRBJ1-6
D gene: NA
CDR3 DNA: TGTGCCAGCAGCGTGGGACAAAGCTCCTATAATTCACCCCTCCACTTT
CDR3 protein: CASSVGQSSYNSPLHF

V gene: TRBV13
CDR3 length: 16
clone size: many
J gene: TRBJ2-7
D gene: NA
CDR3 DNA: TGTGCCAGCAGCAGAACCTTAGGACAGGCGGGGTACGAGCAGTACTTC
CDR3 protein: CASSRTLGQAGYEQYF

V gene: TRBV20-1
CDR3 length: 13
clone size: many
J gene: TRBJ2-5
D gene: NA
CDR3 DNA: TGCAGTGCTAAAAGGGAATTCCAAGAGACCCAGTACTTC
CDR3 protein: CSAKREFQETQYF

V gene: TRBV7-9
CDR3 length: 13
clone size: many
J gene: TRBJ2-1
D gene: NA
CDR3 DNA: TGTGCCAGCAGCTTAGTCTTGGAAGGTGAGCAGTTCTTC
CDR3 protein: CASSLVLEGEQFF

V gene: TRBV5-1
CDR3 length: 15
clone size: few
J gene: TRBJ2-5
D gene: NA
CDR3 DNA: TGCGCCAGCAGCATTCAGGGGGGGGGCGCGAAGACCCAGTACTTC
CDR3 protein: CASSIQGGGAKTQYF

V gene: TRBV28
CDR3 length: 15
clone size: many
J gene: TRBJ2-7
D gene: TRBD2
CDR3 DNA: TGTGCCAGCAGTCCGGGACTAGCGGGGACCTACGAGCAGTACTTC
CDR3 protein: CASSPGLAGTYEQYF

V gene: TRBV3-1
CDR3 length: 15
clone size: NA
J gene: TRBJ2-5
D gene: TRBD2
CDR3 DNA: TGTGCCAGCAGCCAAGTTGGACTAGCGCAAGAGACCCAGTACTTC
CDR3 protein: CASSQVGLAQETQYF

V gene: TRBV28
CDR3 length: 13
clone size: many
J gene: TRBJ1-1
D gene: NA
CDR3 DNA: TGTGCCAGCAGTTTCGGGGGGGCTGGTGAAGCTTTCTTT
CDR3 protein: CASSFGGAGEAFF

V gene: TRBV6-5
CDR3 length: 17
clone size: many
J gene: TRBJ2-3
D gene: TRBD2
CDR3 DNA: TGTGCCAGCAGTTACCCACCCCTAGCGGGAGCTTCAGATACGCAGTATTTT
CDR3 protein: CASSYPPLAGASDTQYF

V gene: TRBV18
CDR3 length: 13
clone size: many
J gene: TRBJ1-1
D gene: TRBD1
CDR3 DNA: TGTGCCAGCTCAGGCGCAGGGGGAACTGAAGCTTTCTTT
CDR3 protein: CASSGAGGTEAFF

V gene: TRBV5-1
CDR3 length: 16
clone size: NA
J gene: TRBJ2-3
D gene: TRBD2
CDR3 DNA: TGCGCCAGCAGCTTGGCCAGCGGGAGGGCCCTCGCTACGCAGTATTTT
CDR3 protein: CASSLASGRALATQYF

V gene: TRBV6-1
CDR3 length: 15
clone size: many
J gene: TRBJ1-2
D gene: TRBD1
CDR3 DNA: TGTGCCAGCAGGGGCGGACAGGGATCGGTGGGTGGCTACACCTTC
CDR3 protein: CASRGGQGSVGGYTF

V gene: TRBV19
CDR3 length: 14
clone size: many
J gene: TRBJ1-1
D gene: NA
CDR3 DNA: TGTGCCAGTAGCCCGACAGGATTGAACACTGAAGCTTTCTTT
CDR3 protein: CASSPTGLNTEAFF

V gene: TRBV18
CDR3 length: 13
clone size: many
J gene: TRBJ2-7
D gene: NA
CDR3 DNA: TGTGCCAGCTCACCAGACAGATCCTACGAGCAGTACTTC
CDR3 protein: CASSPDRSYEQYF

V gene: TRBV7-2
CDR3 length: 14
clone size: many
J gene: TRBJ2-1
D gene: TRBD1
CDR3 DNA: TGTGCCAGCAGCTCATCGACAGGGGGGCATGAGCAGTTCTTC
CDR3 protein: CASSSSTGGHEQFF

V gene: TRBV9
CDR3 length: 17
clone size: few
J gene: TRBJ2-3
D gene: TRBD2
CDR3 DNA: TGTGCCAGCAGCCCGCGGGACAGCGGGAGGGGCACAGATACGCAGTATTTT
CDR3 protein: CASSPRDSGRGTDTQYF

V gene: TRBV20-1
CDR3 length: 14
clone size: many
J gene: TRBJ2-3
D gene: NA
CDR3 DNA: TGCAGTGCCCGTACCGACCCTATAAAGGATACGCAGTATTTT
CDR3 protein: CSARTDPIKDTQYF

V gene: TRBV29-1
CDR3 length: 12
clone size: many
J gene: TRBJ2-5
D gene: NA
CDR3 DNA: TGCAGCGTTGGAGGGGGGAGGGAGACCCAGTACTTC
CDR3 protein: CSVGGGRETQYF

V gene: TRBV7-9
CDR3 length: 14
clone size: many
J gene: TRBJ1-2
D gene: NA
CDR3 DNA: TGTGCCAGCAGCTCCCCAACGGGGGGAATGGGCTACACCTTC
CDR3 protein: CASSSPTGGMGYTF

V gene: TRBV2
CDR3 length: 15
clone size: many
J gene: TRBJ2-2
D gene: NA
CDR3 DNA: TGTGCCAGCTCCCGGGCCGGACTCAACGCCGGGGAGCTGTTTTTT
CDR3 protein: CASSRAGLNAGELFF

V gene: TRBV29-1
CDR3 length: 13
clone size: NA
J gene: TRBJ1-3
D gene: NA
CDR3 DNA: TGCAGCGTTACAGAGCCGTCTGGAAACACCATATATTTT
CDR3 protein: CSVTEPSGNTIYF

V gene: TRBV6-5
CDR3 length: 15
clone size: NA
J gene: TRBJ2-4
D gene: NA
CDR3 DNA: TGTGCCAGCAGTTGGTTGGAGGTAGCCAAAAACATTCAGTACTTC
CDR3 protein: CASSWLEVAKNIQYF

V gene: TRBV27
CDR3 length: 17
clone size: many
J gene: TRBJ1-4
D gene: NA
CDR3 DNA: TGTGCCAGCAGTGGGACGGGTAGTGGGTTCACTAATGAAAAACTGTTTTTT
CDR3 protein: CASSGTGSGFTNEKLFF

V gene: TRBV7-6
CDR3 length: 14
clone size: many
J gene: TRBJ2-3
D gene: TRBD1
CDR3 DNA: TGTGCCAGCAGCATGGACAGGAACACAGATACGCAGTATTTT
CDR3 protein: CASSMDRNTDTQYF

V gene: TRBV18
CDR3 length: 16
clone size: many
J gene: TRBJ2-1
D gene: NA
CDR3 DNA: TGTGCCAGCTCACCAAATCGAACTCCTCCCGGCGATGAGCAGTTCTTC
CDR3 protein: CASSPNRTPPGDEQFF

V gene: TRBV10-3
CDR3 length: 11
clone size: many
J gene: TRBJ2-7
D gene: NA
CDR3 DNA: TGTGCCATCGGGGATACCTACGAGCAGTACTTC
CDR3 protein: CAIGDTYEQYF

V gene: TRBV20-1
CDR3 length: 13
clone size: NA
J gene: TRBJ2-7
D gene: NA
CDR3 DNA: TGCAGTGCTAGAGTGCGCAGGACATACGAGCAGTACTTC
CDR3 protein: CSARVRRTYEQYF

V gene: TRBV28
CDR3 length: 12
clone size: many
J gene: TRBJ1-2
D gene: NA
CDR3 DNA: TGTGCCAGCAGTTTATGGGGGGATGGCTACACCTTC
CDR3 protein: CASSLWGDGYTF

V gene: TRBV7-2
CDR3 length: 17
clone size: NA
J gene: TRBJ2-1
D gene: TRBD2
CDR3 DNA: TGTGCCAGCAGCTTATCTTGGCTAGCGGGAGGGCGCTTTGAGCAGTTCTTC
CDR3 protein: CASSLSWLAGGRFEQFF

V gene: TRBV5-1
CDR3 length: 15
clone size: few
J gene: TRBJ2-3
D gene: TRBD2
CDR3 DNA: TGCGCCAGCAGCTTGCAACTAGCGGACACAGATACGCGGTATTTT
CDR3 protein: CASSLQLADTDTRYF

V gene: TRBV10-3
CDR3 length: 13
clone size: many
J gene: TRBJ1-5
D gene: NA
CDR3 DNA: TGTGCCATCAGTGAGTCCAATAATCAGCCCCAGCATTTT
CDR3 protein: CAISESNNQPQHF

V gene: TRBV12-3/TRBV12-4
CDR3 length: 15
clone size: once
J gene: TRBJ2-3
D gene: TRBD2
CDR3 DNA: TGTGCCAGCAGGTTAGCGGGAGCTAACACAGATACGCAGTATTTT
CDR3 protein: CASRLAGANTDTQYF

V gene: TRBV15
CDR3 length: 18
clone size: many
J gene: TRBJ1-4
D gene: NA
CDR3 DNA: TGTGCCACCAGCAGAGTAGGGGGATATGGGGCGTTGAATGAAAAACTGTTTTTT
CDR3 protein: CATSRVGGYGALNEKLFF

V gene: TRBV24-1
CDR3 length: 13
clone size: many
J gene: TRBJ2-3
D gene: NA
CDR3 DNA: TGTGCCACCAGTGATGCTGGGTCAGATACGCAGTATTTT
CDR3 protein: CATSDAGSDTQYF

V gene: TRBV5-6
CDR3 length: 16
clone size: many
J gene: TRBJ2-3
D gene: TRBD2
CDR3 DNA: TGTGCCAGCAGCTGGCGGACTAGCGGGAGAACAGATACGCAGTATTTT
CDR3 protein: CASSWRTSGRTDTQYF

V gene: TRBV24-1
CDR3 length: 15
clone size: many
J gene: TRBJ2-5
D gene: TRBD2
CDR3 DNA: TGTGCCACCAGTACTTTACTAGCGGGAGGAGAGACCCAGTACTTC
CDR3 protein: CATSTLLAGGETQYF

V gene: TRBV28
CDR3 length: 15
clone size: many
J gene: TRBJ2-7
D gene: TRBD2
CDR3 DNA: TGTGCCAGCAGTGCCCCGGGACTAGCGGGATACGAGCAGTACTTC
CDR3 protein: CASSAPGLAGYEQYF

V gene: TRBV11-1
CDR3 length: 13
clone size: many
J gene: TRBJ2-1
D gene: NA
CDR3 DNA: TGTGCCAGCAGGCCCCGTTCCGGACCCGAGCAGTTCTTC
CDR3 protein: CASRPRSGPEQFF

V gene: TRBV7-9
CDR3 length: 14
clone size: many
J gene: TRBJ1-5
D gene: NA
CDR3 DNA: TGTGCCAGCAGCCAGGACAGCAGCAATCAGCCCCAGCATTTT
CDR3 protein: CASSQDSSNQPQHF

V gene: TRBV29-1
CDR3 length: 12
clone size: many
J gene: TRBJ1-1
D gene: TRBD1
CDR3 DNA: TGCAGCGTTAGACAGGGATGGACTGAAGCTTTCTTT
CDR3 protein: CSVRQGWTEAFF

V gene: TRBV20-1
CDR3 length: 13
clone size: NA
J gene: TRBJ1-5
D gene: NA
CDR3 DNA: TGCAGTGCTAGAGAGGGATCCAATCAGCCCCAGCATTTT
CDR3 protein: CSAREGSNQPQHF

V gene: TRBV19
CDR3 length: 12
clone size: NA
J gene: TRBJ2-7
D gene: TRBD2
CDR3 DNA: TGTGCCAGTAGTATGCAGCGGGGGGAGCAGTACTTC
CDR3 protein: CASSMQRGEQYF

V gene: TRBV2
CDR3 length: 13
clone size: many
J gene: TRBJ1-4
D gene: TRBD1
CDR3 DNA: TGTGCCAGCAGATCAGGGGGCGATGAAAAACTGTTTTTT
CDR3 protein: CASRSGGDEKLFF

V gene: TRBV2
CDR3 length: 20
clone size: many
J gene: TRBJ2-1
D gene: TRBD2
CDR3 DNA: TGTGCCAGCAGCGAAGGGACTAGCGGGAGGGCTCGTCGCTCCTACAATGAGCAGTTCTTC
CDR3 protein: CASSEGTSGRARRSYNEQFF

V gene: TRBV12-3/TRBV12-4
CDR3 length: 14
clone size: NA
J gene: TRBJ2-7
D gene: NA
CDR3 DNA: TGTGCCAGCAGTTTAGCTTCTCGTTCCTACGAGCAGTACTTC
CDR3 protein: CASSLASRSYEQYF

V gene: TRBV28
CDR3 length: 16
clone size: many
J gene: TRBJ2-5
D gene: TRBD1
CDR3 DNA: TGTGCCAGCAGTTTTCGGGGAGACAGGGGTGGTGAGACCCAGTACTTC
CDR3 protein: CASSFRGDRGGETQYF

V gene: TRBV12-3/TRBV12-4
CDR3 length: 14
clone size: many
J gene: TRBJ1-1
D gene: NA
CDR3 DNA: TGTGCCAGCAGCAGGCCAGGGTACAACACTGAAGCTTTCTTT
CDR3 protein: CASSRPGYNTEAFF

V gene: TRBV12-3/TRBV12-4
CDR3 length: 13
clone size: NA
J gene: TRBJ1-2
D gene: TRBD1
CDR3 DNA: TGTGCCAGCAGTTTTCGACAGGGGTATGGCTACACCTTC
CDR3 protein: CASSFRQGYGYTF

V gene: TRBV7-9
CDR3 length: 16
clone size: many
J gene: TRBJ2-7
D gene: NA
CDR3 DNA: TGTGCCAGCAGCGACGCTACGTCAGGAGGGGGCTACGAGCAGTACTTC
CDR3 protein: CASSDATSGGGYEQYF

V gene: TRBV19
CDR3 length: 14
clone size: many
J gene: TRBJ2-7
D gene: NA
CDR3 DNA: TGTGCCAGTAGTCCTACAGGCGTACTGGGCGAGCAGTACTTC
CDR3 protein: CASSPTGVLGEQYF

V gene: TRBV10-3
CDR3 length: 15
clone size: many
J gene: TRBJ1-4
D gene: NA
CDR3 DNA: TGTGCCATCAGTGAGTCGGGAGGTGCTAATGAAAAACTGTTTTTT
CDR3 protein: CAISESGGANEKLFF